These 28 T cell receptor beta chains came from one sample sequenced in a study of graft-versus-host responses after intestinal transplantation (dated by TCRdb to the early 2020s). Library creation used the immunoSEQ multiplex PCR assay. TCRdb carries this immuneACCESS record with in-frame sequences only. Its versions omit some clonotypes, under half of them owing to an unresolved V gene in the studies checked, with the rest unexplained. The sample table holds 24,000 or so clones, of which over 80% were seen once. The leading ten clones occupy roughly 1.1% of the sample. Sequencing was performed on PBMCs, taken 28 days after intestinal transplant. The source of these receptors is a human patient who received an intestinal transplant, so some T cells may come from the graft donor.

As to this clone: Other DNA sequences in the same sample also yield this CDR3. CDR3 sequence (DNA): TGTGCCAGCAGTCCTTATTTGGGGCGGGTCTCTGGAAACACCATATATTTT. This gives the protein CASSPYLGRVSGNTIYF. The genes are TRBV28 and TRBJ1-3; tentatively, D is TRBD1 (5 bases). The germline gives CDR1 MDHEN, CDR2 SYDVKM. With 5 bases removed from V and 0 bases from J, the gap between germline ends came to 17 bases. This CDR3 region has 17 residues. Variable domain in full (rest from reference TRBV28 and TRBJ1-3): DVKVTQSSRYLVKRTGEKVFLECVQDMDHENMFWYRQDPGLGLRLIYFSYDVKMKEKGDIPEGYSVSREKKERFSLILESASTNQTSMYLCASSPYLGRVSGNTIYFGEGSWLTVV.

The V gene is TRBV5-1, the J gene TRBJ2-3; 8 positions match TRBD2. The V gene end was trimmed by 7 bases and the J gene end by 3 bases; junction bases not matched to a gene: 10. The CDR3 is 15 residues long. In germline, CDR1 is SGHRS, CDR2 YFSETQ. In DNA, the CDR3 is TGCGCCAGCGGCCCCGGGGGCGGGGGGACAGATACGCAGTATTTT. Amino acids: CASGPGGGGTDTQYF.

The genes are TRBV5-4 and TRBJ2-5; TRBD1 agrees at 8 bases. J was trimmed by 3 bases and V by 4 bases; bases with no gene match: 2. Germline V gives CDR1 SGHNT, CDR2 YYREEE (reference sequence). The CDR3 length is 13 residues. The CDR3 loop is CASSPGQEETQYF. As DNA, the CDR3 is TGTGCCAGCAGCCCGGGACAGGAAGAGACCCAGTACTTC.

V gene TRBV7-2 combines with J gene TRBJ2-3; 9 bases align to TRBD2. The CDR3 length is 19 residues. J gave up 3 bases and V 1 base, and 14 bases lay outside the gene matches. From germline, CDR1 is SGHTA and CDR2 FQGNSA. CDR3 region: CASSLVAHLRGGMTDTQYF. CDR3 DNA sequence: TGTGCCAGCAGCTTAGTAGCCCATCTGCGGGGGGGAATGACAGATACGCAGTATTTT. Looking up the rest from reference TRBV7-2 and TRBJ2-3 gives the full variable domain: GAGVSQSPSNKVTEKGKDVELRCDPISGHTALYWYRQSLGQGLEFLIYFQGNSAPDKSGLPSDRFSAERTGGSVSTLTIQRTQQEDSAVYLCASSLVAHLRGGMTDTQYFGPGTRLTVL.

This chain joins TRBV15 and TRBJ2-1, with 14 nucleotides matching TRBD2. The germline gives CDR1 LNHNV, CDR2 YYDKDF (reference sequence). CDR3 length: 15 residues. V lost 1 base to trimming and J lost 10 bases; unmatched junction nucleotides: 3. In nucleotides, the CDR3 is TGTGCCACCAGCAGAGCTGGACTAGCGGGAGGCGAGCAGTTCTTC. It encodes CATSRAGLAGGEQFF.

The chain employs TRBV4-1 and TRBJ2-2; 10 bases agree with TRBD1. The CDR3 has 15 amino acids. V was clipped by 3 bases and J by 3 bases; unmatched bases: 1. CDR1 is MGHRA, CDR2 YSYEKL, per germline. CDR3: CASSQGTGDTGELFF. The CDR3 nucleotides read TGCGCCAGCAGCCAGGGGACAGGGGACACCGGGGAGCTGTTTTTT.

The gene calls are TRBV19 and TRBJ2-7; maybe TRBD1 (5 bases). The V and J ends lost 2 bases and 3 bases respectively, with 11 bases between them. The germline V gene has CDR1 LNHDA and CDR2 SQIVND (reference sequence). CDR3 length: 14 residues. CDR3: CASSISQGDYEQYF. CDR3 bases: TGTGCCAGTAGTATAAGTCAGGGTGACTACGAGCAGTACTTC.

The CDR3 nucleotides read TGTGCCAGCAGTCCCCTTCAGGGAACGGGAGAGACCCAGTACTTC. Residues: CASSPLQGTGETQYF. This chain joins TRBV25-1 and TRBJ2-5, with a possible D match to TRBD1 (5 bases). The CDR3 sequence is 15 residues long. The germline gives CDR1 MGHDK, CDR2 SYGVNS. With 5 bases removed from V and 4 bases from J, the gap between germline ends came to 17 bases.

The rearrangement joins TRBV7-2 to TRBJ1-3, with a weak D call TRBD1 (5 bases). The CDR3 is made up of 15 amino acids. Looked up from germline, CDR1 is SGHTA and CDR2 is FQGNSA. Trimming removed 3 bases from V and 0 bases from J, with 9 bases in between. CDR3 sequence (DNA): TGTGCCAGCAGCTTTAGGGGTAACTCTGGAAACACCATATATTTT. It yields the protein CASSFRGNSGNTIYF.

V gene TRBV5-5 combines with J gene TRBJ2-5, with D uncertain. The CDR3 contains 14 residues. CDR1 and CDR2 (germline): SGHKS, YYEKEE (reference sequence). V shed 1 base and J shed 4 bases, with 11 bases lying between them. CDR3 bases: TGTGCCAGCAGCTTGTTTGGTAGAAGAGAGACCCAGTACTTC. It encodes CASSLFGRRETQYF.

The chain is built from TRBV9 and TRBJ2-1, with D possibly matching TRBD1 (6 bases). V gave up 3 bases and J gave up 4 bases, with 11 bases separating them. The CDR3 contains 14 residues. Looked up from germline, CDR1 is SGDLS and CDR2 is YYNGEE. For the CDR3, the DNA is TGTGCCAGCAGCGCGGCAGGACAGTACAATGAGCAGTTCTTC. Translating it yields CASSAAGQYNEQFF.

This chain uses TRBV13 with TRBJ2-5, with D perhaps matching TRBD1 (5 bases). There are 13 residues in the CDR3. Germline values: CDR1 PRHDT, CDR2 FYEKMQ (reference sequence). The V end was cut by 4 bases, the J end by 2 bases, with 8 bases between. The CDR3 reads CASSSGHQETQYF. The CDR3 DNA is TGTGCCAGCAGCTCCGGACATCAAGAGACCCAGTACTTC.

The J gene is TRBJ1-4, the V gene TRBV28; the D gene is possibly TRBD1 (6 bases). Germline CDR1 reads MDHEN; CDR2 reads SYDVKM. The V and J ends lost 4 bases and 5 bases respectively, with 11 bases between them. CDR3 length equals 14 residues. The CDR3 nucleotides read TGTGCCAGCAGTTGGACAGCCATCAATGAAAAACTGTTTTTT. This translates into CASSWTAINEKLFF.

The genes are TRBV6-5 and TRBJ1-5; D call uncertain. Between the trimmed V and J ends, which lost 0 bases and 1 base, there was a span of 10 bases. Germline CDR1 and CDR2: MNHEY and SVGAGI. The CDR3 covers 16 residues. The CDR3: CASSYSRAQSNQPQHF. In DNA, the CDR3 is TGTGCCAGCAGTTACTCGAGAGCACAAAGCAATCAGCCCCAGCATTTT.

This sequence joins TRBV5-1 and TRBJ1-2; D may be TRBD1 (6 bases). Trimming cost V 0 bases and J 6 bases, with 18 bases left between them. CDR3 length: 16 residues. CDR1 and CDR2 (germline): SGHRS, YFSETQ. The CDR3 sequence: CASSLVPGARSNGYTF. CDR3 sequence (DNA): TGCGCCAGCAGCTTGGTCCCGGGGGCTAGATCGAATGGCTACACCTTC.

The chain uses TRBV30 and TRBJ1-2, with D hard to call. The V end was cut by 3 bases, the J end by 0 bases, with 17 bases between. Germline loops: CDR1 GTSNPN, CDR2 SVGIG (reference sequence). This CDR3 has 16 residues. The CDR3 spells CAWSVSAGVANYGYTF. CDR3 nucleotides: TGTGCCTGGAGCGTTTCGGCAGGCGTAGCTAACTATGGCTACACCTTC.

The J gene is TRBJ2-2, the V gene TRBV6-6, with 9 bases aligning to TRBD1. Germline trimming cut 6 bases from V and 6 bases from J; bases unmatched to any gene: 11. The CDR3 is made up of 16 amino acids. Germline assignment: CDR1 MNHNY and CDR2 SVGAGI (reference sequence). The CDR3 DNA reads TGTGCCAGCAGCGGGCCGGGACAGGGAAATTCCGGGGAGCTGTTTTTT. It codes for CASSGPGQGNSGELFF.

The chain joins TRBV21-1 to TRBJ2-1; TRBD1, as called in the table, went unchecked against the DNA. TRBV21-1 is a recognized pseudogene. The CDR3 contains 14 residues. This CDR3 is CASSSGQVDNEQFF. The CDR3 coding sequence is TGTGCCAGCAGCTCGGGACAGGTTGACAATGAGCAGTTCTTC.

In the case of this clone: Other DNA sequences in the sample encode the same CDR3. The rearrangement uses TRBV10-1 and TRBJ2-3; 10 bases fit TRBD1. The germline V gene has CDR1 WNHNN and CDR2 SYGVQD (reference sequence). This CDR3 has 14 amino acids. The junction had 0 bases not matched to a gene; V was cut back by 2 bases and J by 4 bases. CDR3 loop: CASSEGQGADTQYF. CDR3 DNA: TGCGCCAGCAGTGAGGGACAGGGGGCAGATACGCAGTATTTT.

This clone was seen only a few times. The V gene is TRBV6-1, the J gene TRBJ1-5; the match to TRBD1 covers 11 bases. CDR1 MNHNS and CDR2 SASEGT come from the germline V gene. This CDR3 has 16 amino acids. J was trimmed by 6 bases and V by 0 bases; bases with no gene match: 4. The CDR3 nucleotides read TGTGCCAGCAGTGAAGCACCGGGACAGGGGGGTCAGCCCCAGCATTTT. Protein: CASSEAPGQGGQPQHF.

V and J are TRBV19 and TRBJ2-7; TRBD1 matches at 7 bases. The CDR3 consists of 15 residues. V was clipped by 5 bases and J by 6 bases; unmatched bases: 13. CDR1 is LNHDA, CDR2 SQIVND, per germline (reference sequence). CDR3 residues: CASSVQGYGPREQYF. In nucleotides, the CDR3 is TGTGCCAGTAGTGTACAGGGGTACGGGCCCCGCGAGCAGTACTTC.

The V gene is TRBV7-3, the J gene TRBJ2-1; 10 positions match TRBD2. The CDR3 runs to 15 residues. CDR1 is SGHTA and CDR2 is FQGTGA in the germline V gene. V shed 6 bases and J 4 bases; nucleotides not matched to a gene: 6. DNA of the CDR3: TGTGCCAGCAGTTCCGGGACTAGCGAGTACAATGAGCAGTTCTTC. It codes for CASSSGTSEYNEQFF. Using reference TRBV7-3 and TRBJ2-1 for the parts outside the CDR3, the full variable domain is GAGVSQTPSNKVTEKGKYVELRCDPISGHTALYWYRQSLGQGPEFLIYFQGTGAADDSGLPNDRFFAVRPEGSVSTLKIQRTERGDSAVYLCASSSGTSEYNEQFFGPGTRLTVL.

V gene TRBV5-1 combines with J gene TRBJ1-1, with unresolved D. Germline V gives CDR1 SGHRS, CDR2 YFSETQ. This CDR3 has 14 residues. V was shortened by 5 bases and J by 4 bases, with 15 bases between the two germline ends. The CDR3 spells CASRAAVKTTEAFF. In DNA form, the CDR3 reads TGCGCCAGCAGGGCGGCGGTAAAGACCACTGAAGCTTTCTTT.

In nucleotides, the CDR3 is TGTGCCAGCAGCCAAGACACAACAGGGGGCTGGTGTCGGTGCACTGAAGCTTTCTTT. Translated, it gives CASSQDTTGGWCRCTEAFF. This chain uses TRBV14 with TRBJ1-1, with 9 bases fitting TRBD1. Germline CDR1 and CDR2: SGHDN and FVKESK. This CDR3 comprises 19 residues. J was trimmed by 4 bases and V by 0 bases; bases with no gene match: 15.

The chain carries TRBV16 and TRBJ1-2; 8 bases map to TRBD1. The germline gives CDR1 KGHSY, CDR2 FQNENV. The CDR3 contains 16 residues. The V and J ends lost 0 bases and 5 bases, in that order; junction bases with no gene match: 8. CDR3 amino acids: CASSQSTGTGEYGYTF. The CDR3 nucleotides are TGTGCCAGCAGCCAATCGACGGGGACAGGTGAATATGGCTACACCTTC.

In regard to this clone: Mismatch with germline at one junction end may stem from a read error. The sample carries other DNA sequences with the same CDR3. The genes are TRBV4-1 and TRBJ1-2; no reliable D call. The CDR3 is 14 residues long. CDR1 MGHRA and CDR2 YSYEKL come from the germline V gene. CDR3 in DNA: TGCGCCAGCAGTCAAGATCGGACTAACTATGGCTACACCTTC. It specifies CASSQDRTNYGYTF.

The chain employs TRBV4-2 and TRBJ2-7; the D gene is possibly TRBD2 (5 bases). The V gene's germline CDR1 is LGHNA and CDR2 YNFKEQ. This CDR3 spans 16 amino acids. The ends were cut back, 4 bases at V and 0 bases at J, with 16 bases in the middle. CDR3 bases: TGTGCCAGCAGCCCTTTCACCGGGGTTTCCTCCTACGAGCAGTACTTC. It yields the protein CASSPFTGVSSYEQYF.

The chain links TRBV2 to TRBJ2-7; no clear D. Germline CDR1 is SNHLY and CDR2 is FYNNEI. Between the trimmed V and J ends, which lost 1 base and 0 bases, there was a span of 7 bases. The CDR3 loop spans 14 amino acids. CDR3 loop: CASSEGLLSYEQYF. CDR3 DNA sequence: TGTGCCAGCAGTGAAGGACTCCTCTCCTACGAGCAGTACTTC. Complete variable domain (other parts from reference TRBV2 and TRBJ2-7): EPEVTQTPSHQVTQMGQEVILRCVPISNHLYFYWYRQILGQKVEFLVSFYNNEISEKSEIFDDQFSVERPDGSNFTLKIRSTKLEDSAMYFCASSEGLLSYEQYFGPGTRLTVT.